This T cell receptor (beta chain) was identified in a study of CD8 T cell repertoires and HIV-1 epitope variants. Study-level information: Enriched T cells were co-cultured with equal autologous T cell-negative cells.

Libraries were prepared by immunoSEQ multiplex PCR; TCRdb keeps only in-frame clonotypes and omits some of them. The sample has several thousand clones; about two thirds are singletons. V gave up 7 bases and J gave up 5 bases, with 12 bases separating them. This CDR3 spans 13 amino acids. The germline V gene encodes CDR1 MDHEN and CDR2 SYDVKM. For this clone: Its antigen is unidentified.

The chain is built from TRBV28 and TRBJ2-4; a possible D gene is TRBD1 (5 bases). The sample comprised cultured CD8+ T cells derived from PBMCs. The sequence derives from a male donor with HIV. The CDR3 DNA reads as TGTGCCAGCACTATGGACATGGAAAACATTCAGTACTTC. Amino acids: CASTMDMENIQYF.